This entry lists 17 T cell receptor beta chains sequenced from one sample in a study of CD8 T cells in ankylosing spondylitis. MiXCR, applied by TCRdb to the 5' RACE reads, yields one record per CDR3 protein. The sample shows 240,000 or so distinct CDR3 sequences, around a tenth of them seen only once. Sequencing was done on a sample of blood, either unsorted or a sorted T cell fraction (not recorded which). All receptors derive from a male donor with ankylosing spondylitis or in good health (not recorded which).

This clonotype has at least ten counts. The chain has TRBV5-1 and TRBJ2-1, with a weak D call TRBD2 (6 bases). The V end lost 2 bases, the J end lost 0 bases, and 9 bases lay between the germline ends. The CDR3 spans 15 residues. Germline loops: CDR1 SGHRS, CDR2 YFSETQ. The chain's CDR3 is CASSFGTPSYNEQFF. CDR3 DNA sequence: TGCGCCAGCAGCTTTGGGACTCCCTCCTACAATGAGCAGTTCTTC. Full variable domain (outside the CDR3, taken from reference TRBV5-1 and TRBJ2-1): KAGVTQTPRYLIKTRGQQVTLSCSPISGHRSVSWYQQTPGQGLQFLFEYFSETQRNKGNFPGRFSGRQFSNSRSEMNVSTLELGDSALYLCASSFGTPSYNEQFFGPGTRLTVL.

This clonotype has more than one count but fewer than ten. V is TRBV12-2 and J is TRBJ2-1; TRBD2 is taken as the D call from the table, unchecked against the DNA. TRBV12-2 is reported as a pseudogene. The CDR3 has 16 residues. The DNA for the CDR3 is TGTGCAAGTCGCAAACGACTAGCGGGGCAGGGAGATGAGCAGTTCTTC. Its translation is CASRKRLAGQGDEQFF.

This chain links TRBV4-2 with TRBJ2-2, with D perhaps matching TRBD2 (6 bases). V lost 4 bases and J 3 bases, leaving 12 bases between the germline ends. From germline, CDR1 is LGHNA and CDR2 YNFKEQ. There are 15 residues in the CDR3. The CDR3 sequence is CASSRGERDTGELFF. In DNA form, the CDR3 reads TGTGCCAGCAGCCGGGGGGAGAGGGACACCGGGGAGCTGTTTTTT.

This clonotype has just a few counts. The chain combines TRBV20-1 with TRBJ2-7; D might be TRBD1 or TRBD2, each matching 5 bases. This CDR3 contains 15 residues. Looked up from germline, CDR1 is DFQATT and CDR2 is SNEGSKA (reference sequence). Trimming pared 4 bases from V and 3 bases from J, leaving 19 bases between. In DNA form, the CDR3 reads TGCAGTGCTACCCGTCCAGGGACCGCGTACTACGAGCAGTACTTC. Amino acid sequence: CSATRPGTAYYEQYF.

This clonotype was counted many times. CDR3 bases: TGCGCCAGCAGCCAACCCCGGGCCTCCGGGCGGTCCTACGAGCAGTACTTC. Amino acids: CASSQPRASGRSYEQYF. The chain carries TRBV5-1 and TRBJ2-7; D unclear. V lost 4 bases and J lost 1, with 21 bases in between. The germline V gene has CDR1 SGHRS and CDR2 YFSETQ. The CDR3 sequence is 17 residues long.

In its sample, this clonotype was seen a few times. This chain connects TRBV5-6 to TRBJ1-5; tentatively, D is TRBD1 (6 bases). The ends were cut back, 1 base at V and 4 bases at J, with 15 bases in the middle. The length of the CDR3 is 16 residues. Germline V CDR1 and CDR2: SGHDT, YYEEEE. CDR3 DNA: TGTGCCAGCAGCTTGAGACGGGGGGACATAAATCAGCCCCAGCATTTT. This translates into CASSLRRGDINQPQHF.

The chain is built from TRBV7-9 and TRBJ2-7; D is uncertain. This CDR3 region has 12 residues. Germline V gene data show CDR1 as SEHNR and CDR2 as FQNEAQ (reference sequence). Trimming removed 1 base from V and 4 bases from J, with 5 bases in between. CDR3 residues: CASSLVLYEQYF. In DNA, the CDR3 is TGTGCCAGCAGCTTAGTTCTATACGAGCAGTACTTC.

This clonotype was observed many times. The gene calls are TRBV7-3 and TRBJ2-7; unclear D gene. CDR1 and CDR2 from the germline V gene are SGHTA and FQGTGA. The CDR3 length is 15 residues. The ends were cut back, 2 bases at V and 5 bases at J, with 16 bases in the middle. The CDR3: CASSLGGRPQDEQYF. The DNA for the CDR3 is TGTGCCAGCAGCTTAGGTGGGCGTCCTCAGGACGAGCAGTACTTC.

There are many counts of this clonotype. This chain links TRBV7-8 with TRBJ2-1, with 7 bases aligning to TRBD1. CDR3 size: 18 residues. Unmatched junction bases numbered 13, after V lost 5 bases and J lost 0 bases. Per the germline V gene, CDR1 is SGHVS and CDR2 is FQNEAQ. The CDR3 reads CASSQRGLEGSSYNEQFF. DNA for the CDR3: TGTGCCAGCAGCCAAAGGGGGCTCGAGGGGAGCTCCTACAATGAGCAGTTCTTC. Complete variable domain (other parts from reference TRBV7-8 and TRBJ2-1): GAGVSQSPRYKVAKRGQDVALRCDPISGHVSLFWYQQALGQGPEFLTYFQNEAQLDKSGLPSDRFFAERPEGSVSTLKIQRTQQEDSAVYLCASSQRGLEGSSYNEQFFGPGTRLTVL.

This clonotype occurred many times. The chain links TRBV2 to TRBJ2-5; D call uncertain. With 6 bases removed from V and 1 base from J, the gap between germline ends came to 12 bases. The CDR3 runs to 14 residues. Germline values: CDR1 SNHLY, CDR2 FYNNEI. Here the CDR3 reads CASRATSVQETQYF. The CDR3, as DNA: TGTGCCAGCAGAGCCACAAGCGTCCAAGAGACCCAGTACTTC. The variable domain in full, completed from reference TRBV2 and TRBJ2-5, reads EPEVTQTPSHQVTQMGQEVILRCVPISNHLYFYWYRQILGQKVEFLVSFYNNEISEKSEIFDDQFSVERPDGSNFTLKIRSTKLEDSAMYFCASRATSVQETQYFGPGTRLLVL.

This clonotype was found many times. The genes are TRBV5-1 and TRBJ2-3, with TRBD1 identical over 7 bases. The length of the CDR3 is 14 residues. Germline CDR1 SGHRS, CDR2 YFSETQ. Trimming took 3 bases from V and 4 from J; bases not matched to a gene: 5. CDR3 loop: CASSSGTVADTQYF. Here the CDR3 DNA reads TGCGCCAGCAGCTCCGGGACAGTTGCAGATACGCAGTATTTT.

This clonotype was counted ten times or more. This chain connects TRBV25-1 to TRBJ1-5; TRBD1 matches 7 bases. V shed 1 base, J shed 0 bases, and the junction held 6 bases outside the gene matches. This CDR3 comprises 17 residues. Per the germline V gene, CDR1 is MGHDK and CDR2 is SYGVNS. The CDR3 sequence: CASSESSTGTSNQPQHF. Written as DNA, the CDR3 is TGTGCCAGCAGTGAATCATCGACAGGGACTAGCAATCAGCCCCAGCATTTT.

The sample holds a few counts of this clonotype. The chain couples TRBV10-1 to TRBJ2-5, with D unclear. In germline, CDR1 is WNHNN, CDR2 SYGVQD (reference sequence). The CDR3 totals 11 residues. The chain's CDR3 is CEMWVQETQYF. DNA for the CDR3: TGCGAGATGTGGGTCCAAGAGACCCAGTACTTC.

This clonotype was found many times. This sequence joins TRBV6-5 and TRBJ1-2; 7 bases are a match to TRBD1. The CDR3 has 14 residues. Germline CDR1 and CDR2: MNHEY and SVGAGI. V lost 5 bases, J lost 3 bases, and 6 bases stayed unmatched. This CDR3 reads CASSIDRAYYGYTF. In nucleotides, the CDR3 is TGTGCCAGCAGTATCGACAGGGCCTACTATGGCTACACCTTC.

This clonotype showed up many times. V and J are TRBV2 and TRBJ1-3; no clear D gene. The germline CDR1 and CDR2 sequences are SNHLY and FYNNEI. Trimming pared 4 bases from V and 7 bases from J, leaving 14 bases between. This CDR3 has 14 residues. The DNA of the CDR3 is TGTGCCAGCAGTGGGGGAGGGAGGATGAACACCATATATTTT. Translating gives CASSGGGRMNTIYF.

This clonotype was observed a few times. The chain uses TRBV2 and TRBJ2-1; TRBD2 matches at 9 bases. The J segment lost 1 base and the V segment lost 6 bases, leaving 10 bases of the junction unmatched. This CDR3 region has 17 residues. CDR1 is SNHLY and CDR2 is FYNNEI in the germline V gene. The CDR3 bases are TGTGCCAGCAGCCTAGCCGGGACTAGCTTTTCCTACAATGAGCAGTTCTTC. It translates to CASSLAGTSFSYNEQFF.

Ten or more counts support this clonotype. The chain links TRBV5-1 to TRBJ1-1; 7 nucleotides line up with TRBD1. J lost 4 bases, V lost 4 bases, and 10 bases had no gene match. CDR1 is SGHRS and CDR2 is YFSETQ in the germline V gene. The CDR3 spans 15 residues. The CDR3 nucleotides are TGCGCCAGCAGCGCCGGGACAGTTAGGAGCACTGAAGCTTTCTTT. Amino acid sequence: CASSAGTVRSTEAFF.